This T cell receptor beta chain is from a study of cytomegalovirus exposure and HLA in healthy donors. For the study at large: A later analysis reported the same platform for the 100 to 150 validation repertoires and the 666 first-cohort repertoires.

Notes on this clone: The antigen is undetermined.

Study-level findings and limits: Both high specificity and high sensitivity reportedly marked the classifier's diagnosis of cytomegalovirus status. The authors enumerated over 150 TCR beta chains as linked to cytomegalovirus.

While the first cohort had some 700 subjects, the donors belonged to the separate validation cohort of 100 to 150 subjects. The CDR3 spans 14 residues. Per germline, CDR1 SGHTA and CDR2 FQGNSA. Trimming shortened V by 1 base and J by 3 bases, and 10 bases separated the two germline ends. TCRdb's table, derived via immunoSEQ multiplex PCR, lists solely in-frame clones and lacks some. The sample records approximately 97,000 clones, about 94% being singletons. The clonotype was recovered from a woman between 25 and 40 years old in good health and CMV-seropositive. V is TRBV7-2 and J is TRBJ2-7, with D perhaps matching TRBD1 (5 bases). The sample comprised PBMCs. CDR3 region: CASSLVFTGYEQYF. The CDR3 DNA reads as TGTGCCAGCAGCTTAGTTTTCACAGGCTACGAGCAGTACTTC.